This entry concerns a single T cell receptor (beta chain). This table comes from immunoSEQ multiplex PCR, and its TCRdb copy is limited to in-frame clones, with some not included. Among roughly 35,000 clones listed, approximately 90% were seen once. This entry comes from a study of PD-1 blockade in classical Hodgkin lymphoma. Stated time point: cycle 4 day 1 (C4D1), after more than five weeks of nivolumab. Every patient had relapsed following autologous stem cell transplantation, and cohorts differed in brentuximab vedotin exposure. Starting with thawed PBMCs, CD4+ T cells were purified by magnetic negative selection. Germline V gene sequence: CDR1 LNHDA, CDR2 SQIVND (reference sequence). CDR3 length: 14 residues. V gave up 8 bases and J gave up 1 base, with 14 bases separating them.

This chain joins TRBV19 and TRBJ1-2, with D perhaps matching TRBD1 (6 bases). This receptor was identified in a human donor with classical Hodgkin lymphoma. Sequences were derived from CD4+ T cells from blood, sampled before the fourth cycle of nivolumab. CDR3 DNA: TGTGCCAGTTTGGGGGCAGGGTTTAACTATGGCTACACCTTC. Amino acid sequence: CASLGAGFNYGYTF.